A single sample is the source of the 18 T cell receptor beta chains below, sequenced in a study of T cell responses to AZD1222 COVID-19 vaccine. The assay was immunoSEQ multiplex PCR, and TCRdb's table has in-frame clones only and misses some. The table has 250,000 to 300,000 clones, around 92% seen once. Here the sequenced sample was peripheral blood, taken 28 days after the second AZD1222 dose. These TCRs come from an adult who received the AZD1222 COVID-19 vaccine.

The CDR3 DNA reads TGTGCCAGCAGTTTATCGAGGGTGGTCATGAACACTGAAGCTTTCTTT. Residues: CASSLSRVVMNTEAFF. The chain recombines TRBV27 with TRBJ1-1; no clear D gene. Trimming shortened V by 0 bases and J by 0 bases, and 11 bases separated the two germline ends. From germline, CDR1 is MNHEY and CDR2 SMNVEV (reference sequence). This CDR3 comprises 16 residues.

This sequence joins TRBV11-2 and TRBJ2-7, with D hard to call. The CDR3 has 14 residues. Looked up from germline, CDR1 is SGHAT and CDR2 is FQNNGV. V was trimmed by 3 bases and J by 2 bases, leaving 11 bases between them. CDR3 region: CASSLVGTAYEQYF. The CDR3 coding sequence is TGTGCCAGCAGCTTGGTGGGCACCGCCTACGAGCAGTACTTC. The full variable domain, in which reference TRBV11-2 and TRBJ2-7 provide the parts outside the CDR3, is EAGVAQSPRYKIIEKRQSVAFWCNPISGHATLYWYQQILGQGPKLLIQFQNNGVVDDSQLPKDRFSAERLKGVDSTLKIQPAKLEDSAVYLCASSLVGTAYEQYFGPGTRLTVT.

This chain joins TRBV7-2 and TRBJ2-7, with D perhaps TRBD2 (6 bases). The CDR3 contains 13 residues. Germline V gene sequence: CDR1 SGHTA, CDR2 FQGNSA. V was pared by 5 bases and J by 10 bases, with 18 bases between. The CDR3 DNA reads TGTGCCAGCAGCCCCGGGACTCCGAACGCACAGTACTTC. Its translation: CASSPGTPNAQYF.

The chain employs TRBV2 and TRBJ1-1; perhaps TRBD1 as D (5 bases). CDR1 is SNHLY and CDR2 is FYNNEI in the germline V gene. Trimming cost V 7 bases and J 7 bases, with 10 bases left between them. The CDR3 is made up of 11 amino acids. The CDR3 here is CASNRGLEAFF. The CDR3 DNA reads as TGTGCCAGCAATCGGGGCCTTGAAGCTTTCTTT. The whole variable domain, remainder taken from reference TRBV2 and TRBJ1-1, is EPEVTQTPSHQVTQMGQEVILRCVPISNHLYFYWYRQILGQKVEFLVSFYNNEISEKSEIFDDQFSVERPDGSNFTLKIRSTKLEDSAMYFCASNRGLEAFFGQGTRLTVV.

This rearrangement joins TRBV29-1 to TRBJ2-2, with 11 bases lining up with TRBD2. Losses at the gene ends were 7 bases for V and 6 bases for J; bases not matched to a gene: 1. Germline assignment: CDR1 SQVTM and CDR2 ANQGSEA. The CDR3 runs to 12 residues. CDR3 residues: CSGTSGSGELFF. The CDR3 DNA reads TGCAGCGGGACTAGCGGGTCCGGGGAGCTGTTTTTT.

The chain couples TRBV5-1 to TRBJ2-4; D is perhaps TRBD1 (7 bases). V lost 3 bases, J lost 8 bases, and 15 bases lay in between. CDR1 and CDR2 (germline): SGHRS, YFSETQ. The CDR3 has 14 amino acids. This CDR3 reads CASSWTGPGDIQYF. In DNA, the CDR3 is TGCGCCAGCAGCTGGACAGGTCCGGGGGACATTCAGTACTTC.

About this clone itself: Other DNA sequences in this sample translate to the same CDR3. The chain joins TRBV5-6 to TRBJ2-7, with no clear D. The CDR3 has 13 amino acids. The V end lost 0 bases, the J end lost 1 base, and 5 bases lay between the germline ends. CDR1 SGHDT and CDR2 YYEEEE come from the germline V gene. CDR3 DNA sequence: TGTGCCAGCAGCTTGGCTCTTTCCTACGAGCAGTACTTC. Protein: CASSLALSYEQYF.

This clone came up once. This chain joins TRBV20-1 and TRBJ1-5; tentative D call: TRBD1 (6 bases). V was cut by 3 bases and J by 3 bases, with 9 bases left in between. Looked up from germline, CDR1 is DFQATT and CDR2 is SNEGSKA (reference sequence). CDR3 length: 13 residues. CDR3 bases: TGCAGTGCTAGTCAGGGGTACAATCAGCCCCAGCATTTT. It translates to CSASQGYNQPQHF.

The chain recombines TRBV11-2 with TRBJ2-4, with D perhaps TRBD2 (6 bases). The V gene's germline CDR1 is SGHAT and CDR2 FQNNGV. This CDR3 has 16 residues. The V end was cut by 5 bases, the J end by 3 bases, with 17 bases between. CDR3 DNA: TGTGCCAGCAGCCCTCCAGTAACGGGGGTCAAAAACATTCAGTACTTC. This codes for CASSPPVTGVKNIQYF.

This rearrangement joins TRBV11-2 to TRBJ2-7, with 11 bases identical to TRBD2. The CDR3 is made up of 15 amino acids. Trimming took 5 bases from V and 7 from J; bases not matched to a gene: 10. Germline assignment: CDR1 SGHAT and CDR2 FQNNGV. CDR3 region: CASSPDLAGGFEQYF. CDR3 DNA: TGTGCCAGCAGCCCAGACCTAGCGGGAGGTTTTGAGCAGTACTTC.

V gene TRBV14 combines with J gene TRBJ2-4; 7 bases align to TRBD1. The J segment lost 1 base and the V segment lost 2 bases, leaving 8 bases of the junction unmatched. The length of the CDR3 is 17 residues. Per the germline V gene, CDR1 is SGHDN and CDR2 is FVKESK. As DNA, the CDR3 is TGTGCCAGCAGCCAAACACAGGGGTCGTCCGCCAAAAACATTCAGTACTTC. Translation: CASSQTQGSSAKNIQYF.

The CDR3 spells CASSVGAGVGYNEQFF. The CDR3 DNA reads as TGTGCCAGCAGCGTAGGTGCGGGAGTAGGCTACAATGAGCAGTTCTTC. V gene TRBV9 combines with J gene TRBJ2-1, with 7 bases fitting TRBD2. The CDR3 contains 16 residues. Germline V gene sequence: CDR1 SGDLS, CDR2 YYNGEE. Unmatched junction bases numbered 6, after V lost 0 bases and J lost 3 bases.

The chain is built from TRBV3-1 (or the pseudogene TRBV3-2) and TRBJ1-2; D might be TRBD1 (5 bases). This CDR3 region has 13 residues. Looked up from germline, CDR1 is LGHDT and CDR2 is YNNKEL (reference sequence). Trimming removed 3 bases from V and 4 bases from J, with 9 bases in between. CDR3 sequence (DNA): TGTGCCAGCAGCCATGGGGACTTCTATGGCTACACCTTC. This codes for CASSHGDFYGYTF.

This chain connects TRBV19 to TRBJ2-7; D is uncertain. CDR3 length equals 12 residues. V lost 5 bases to trimming and J lost 4 bases, with 9 bases between them. Per the germline V gene, CDR1 is LNHDA and CDR2 is SQIVND (reference sequence). The CDR3 is CASSPIPYEQYF. CDR3 DNA sequence: TGTGCCAGTAGTCCGATTCCGTACGAGCAGTACTTC.

The chain employs TRBV6-5 and TRBJ1-4; D unclear. CDR3 length: 13 residues. Germline V gene sequence: CDR1 MNHEY, CDR2 SVGAGI. Trimming removed 3 bases at V and 5 bases at J, with 7 bases between. CDR3 sequence: CASSYVTNEKLFF. The DNA for the CDR3 is TGTGCCAGCAGTTATGTGACAAATGAAAAACTGTTTTTT.

The CDR3 loop is CASILGTGPNEKLFF. The CDR3 nucleotides are TGTGCCAGCATCCTAGGGACAGGGCCTAATGAAAAACTGTTTTTT. The chain links TRBV2 to TRBJ1-4, with 9 bases fitting TRBD1. This CDR3 contains 15 residues. The germline V gene encodes CDR1 SNHLY and CDR2 FYNNEI. Trimming cost V 7 bases and J 3 bases; bases outside gene matches: 6.

The chain carries TRBV25-1 and TRBJ2-1; 8 bases match TRBD2. The CDR3 has 14 residues. V shed 3 bases, J shed 6 bases, and the junction held 4 bases outside the gene matches. The germline V gene has CDR1 MGHDK and CDR2 SYGVNS. The CDR3 DNA reads as TGTGCCAGCAGTGACCCCGGGAGGGCCAATGAGCAGTTCTTC. Protein: CASSDPGRANEQFF.

The genes are TRBV7-8 and TRBJ1-3; 7 nucleotides align to TRBD1. Germline lookup yields CDR1 SGHVS and CDR2 FQNEAQ. V lost 5 bases to trimming and J lost 2 bases; unmatched junction nucleotides: 6. The CDR3 length is 15 residues. Here the CDR3 DNA reads TGTGCCAGCAGCATTTACAGGGGAACTGGAAACACCATATATTTT. Translation: CASSIYRGTGNTIYF.